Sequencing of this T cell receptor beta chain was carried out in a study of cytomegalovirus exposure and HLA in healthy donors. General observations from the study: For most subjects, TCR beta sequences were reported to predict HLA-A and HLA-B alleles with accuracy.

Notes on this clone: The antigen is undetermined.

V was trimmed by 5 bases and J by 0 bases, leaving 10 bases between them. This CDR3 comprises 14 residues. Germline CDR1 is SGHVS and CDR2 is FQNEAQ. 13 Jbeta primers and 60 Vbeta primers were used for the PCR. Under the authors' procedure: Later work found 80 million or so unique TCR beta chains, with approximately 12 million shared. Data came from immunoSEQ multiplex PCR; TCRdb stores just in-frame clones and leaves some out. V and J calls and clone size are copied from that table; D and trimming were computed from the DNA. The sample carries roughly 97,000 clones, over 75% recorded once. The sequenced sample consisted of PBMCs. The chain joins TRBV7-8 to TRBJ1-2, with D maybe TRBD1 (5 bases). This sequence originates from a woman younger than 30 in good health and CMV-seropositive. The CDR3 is CASSLRETNYGYTF. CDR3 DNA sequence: TGTGCCAGCAGCCTCAGGGAAACTAACTATGGCTACACCTTC.